The 26 T cell receptor beta chains below come from one sample, sequenced in a study of blood T cell repertoires in COVID-19 (dated by TCRdb to about 2020). Libraries were prepared through the immunoSEQ multiplex PCR assay. As stored in TCRdb, this immuneACCESS dataset retains in-frame rearrangements with V and J assigned. A fraction of the clones does not appear; measured against another copy, unresolved V genes explain less than half of the discrepancy, and the remainder lacks a known reason. In all, the sample holds fewer than 200,000 clones, and 80% to 90% of those were seen once. The ten most abundant clones make up around 2.1% of the sample. Sequenced input: peripheral blood. These TCRs come from a woman aged 80 or older with acute or convalescent COVID-19.

This chain uses TRBV9 with TRBJ2-7; D is perhaps TRBD1 (6 bases). There are 14 residues in the CDR3. Germline V gene lookup returns CDR1 SGDLS and CDR2 YYNGEE. Deletions cut 0 bases from V and 2 bases from J, with 9 bases between. The CDR3 nucleotides are TGTGCCAGCAGCGTAGGGGGGCGAACCTACGAGCAGTACTTC. This sequence encodes CASSVGGRTYEQYF. Drawing the rest from reference TRBV9 and TRBJ2-7, the complete variable domain is DSGVTQTPKHLITATGQRVTLRCSPRSGDLSVYWYQQSLDQGLQFLIQYYNGEERAKGNILERFSAQQFPDLHSELNLSSLELGDSALYFCASSVGGRTYEQYFGPGTRLTVT.

The chain is built from TRBV2 and TRBJ1-5; no clear D. Germline CDR1 SNHLY, CDR2 FYNNEI. This CDR3 comprises 12 residues. The V gene lost 7 bases and the J gene lost 6 bases, with 10 bases spanning the gap. The CDR3 DNA reads as TGTGCCAGCACGAGCCGTGGTCAGCCCCAGCATTTT. Its protein product is CASTSRGQPQHF.

This clone was detected once. V gene TRBV10-3 combines with J gene TRBJ2-7; a possible D gene is TRBD2 (5 bases). The V gene's germline CDR1 is ENHRY and CDR2 SYGVKD. V was pared by 3 bases and J by 4 bases, with 16 bases between. The CDR3 has 15 amino acids. The CDR3 reads CAISDQTTAGYEQYF. CDR3 DNA sequence: TGTGCCATCAGTGACCAAACGACTGCGGGTTACGAGCAGTACTTC.

V is TRBV7-9 and J is TRBJ1-2; D uncertain. Germline CDR1 SEHNR, CDR2 FQNEAQ (reference sequence). The CDR3 is 12 residues long. The V end was cut by 6 bases, the J end by 8 bases, with 13 bases between. CDR3 sequence: CASSLFTGGYTF. The CDR3 region has the DNA TGTGCCAGCAGTCTTTTTACGGGGGGCTACACCTTC.

The chain couples TRBV27 to TRBJ2-7; possibly TRBD1 for D (7 bases). Germline-derived CDR1 and CDR2 are MNHEY and SMNVEV (reference sequence). Trimming shortened V by 6 bases and J by 4 bases, and 13 bases separated the two germline ends. The CDR3 covers 13 residues. CDR3 in amino acids: CASSQGGRYEQYF. The CDR3 DNA reads TGTGCCAGCAGCCAGGGGGGCAGATACGAGCAGTACTTC.

This clone was observed a few times. The V gene is TRBV5-1, the J gene TRBJ2-6; D remains ambiguous. Germline CDR1 and CDR2: SGHRS and YFSETQ. V lost 2 bases and J lost 0, with 12 bases in between. This CDR3 spans 17 amino acids. Here the CDR3 reads CASSFLSLSSGANVLTF. The CDR3 nucleotides read TGCGCCAGCAGCTTTCTATCCCTGAGCTCTGGGGCCAACGTCCTGACTTTC.

The chain is built from TRBV13 and TRBJ1-4; perhaps TRBD1 as D (5 bases). In germline, CDR1 is PRHDT, CDR2 FYEKMQ (reference sequence). V lost 2 bases, J lost 4 bases, and 11 bases lay in between. The CDR3 loop spans 15 amino acids. The CDR3 nucleotides read TGTGCCAGCAGCTTACGAGGTCAGGGTAATGAAAAACTGTTTTTT. The encoded protein is CASSLRGQGNEKLFF.

V is TRBV6-5 and J is TRBJ2-2, with 8 positions matching TRBD1. The germline CDR1 and CDR2 sequences are MNHEY and SVGAGI. CDR3 length: 15 residues. The ends lost 6 bases at V and 6 bases at J; junction bases unmatched: 9. The CDR3 is CASRATGVGPGELFF. Written as DNA, the CDR3 is TGTGCCAGCAGGGCGACAGGGGTTGGGCCCGGGGAGCTGTTTTTT.

This clone was seen a single time. V usage is TRBV4-2 and J usage is TRBJ1-1; 7 nucleotides align to TRBD1. The V gene end was trimmed by 5 bases and the J gene end by 3 bases; junction bases not matched to a gene: 12. The CDR3 contains 16 residues. The germline gives CDR1 LGHNA, CDR2 YNFKEQ. CDR3 DNA: TGTGCCAGCAGCGCAACAGGGGCTACGGCCTACACTGAAGCTTTCTTT. This gives the protein CASSATGATAYTEAFF.

The chain employs TRBV19 and TRBJ2-1, with a weak D call TRBD1 (5 bases). V shed 4 bases and J shed 6 bases, with 10 bases lying between them. Germline CDR1 reads LNHDA; CDR2 reads SQIVND (reference sequence). CDR3 length: 13 amino acids. The chain's CDR3 is CASSTTGSNEQFF. The CDR3 coding sequence is TGTGCCAGTAGTACCACAGGAAGCAATGAGCAGTTCTTC.

The chain combines TRBV29-1 with TRBJ1-1; TRBD1 agrees at 7 bases. The V and J ends lost 7 bases and 0 bases, in that order; junction bases with no gene match: 8. The germline V gene has CDR1 SQVTM and CDR2 ANQGSEA. The CDR3 loop spans 14 amino acids. CDR3 DNA: TGCAGCGCCCGGACAGGAACTATGAACACTGAAGCTTTCTTT. This sequence encodes CSARTGTMNTEAFF.

The DNA for the CDR3 is TGTGCCAGCAGCGTAGAAGGGGGCCGATACAATGAGCAGTTCTTC. Translated, it gives CASSVEGGRYNEQFF. The chain employs TRBV9 and TRBJ2-1; 7 bases align to TRBD1. The CDR3 consists of 15 residues. Germline V gene lookup returns CDR1 SGDLS and CDR2 YYNGEE. Unmatched junction bases numbered 4, after V lost 0 bases and J lost 4 bases.

This chain joins TRBV7-2 and TRBJ2-7; D is perhaps TRBD1 (6 bases). V was clipped by 1 base and J by 6 bases, with 16 bases between them. The V gene's germline CDR1 is SGHTA and CDR2 FQGNSA. The CDR3 runs to 15 residues. The CDR3 loop reads CASSLDFRGWGEQYF. The DNA of the CDR3 is TGTGCCAGCAGCTTAGACTTCAGGGGATGGGGCGAGCAGTACTTC.

The rearrangement uses TRBV12-3 or TRBV12-4 and TRBJ1-1; the D gene is possibly TRBD1 (6 bases). The CDR3 extends over 13 amino acids. V lost 6 bases to trimming and J lost 0 bases, with 8 bases between them. The CDR3 loop is CASRAGVNTEAFF. In DNA form, the CDR3 reads TGTGCCAGCAGGGCAGGGGTGAACACTGAAGCTTTCTTT.

This chain's CDR3 is CASSPGQQISPLHF. The CDR3 coding sequence is TGCGCCAGCAGCCCGGGACAGCAGATTTCACCCCTCCACTTT. The chain couples TRBV5-1 to TRBJ1-6, with 7 bases identical to TRBD1. Germline trimming cut 4 bases from V and 9 bases from J; bases unmatched to any gene: 7. From germline, CDR1 is SGHRS and CDR2 YFSETQ. This CDR3 is 14 amino acids long.

CDR3 sequence (DNA): TGTGCCAGCAGCTTAGGAATGGCGGAGGCAGGGGGTATGGAGACCCAGTACTTC. Protein product: CASSLGMAEAGGMETQYF. The genes are TRBV11-3 and TRBJ2-5; 7 bases fit TRBD1. J was trimmed by 5 bases and V by 1 base; bases with no gene match: 16. Germline V gives CDR1 SGHNT, CDR2 YENEEA. This CDR3 has 18 residues.

The chain recombines TRBV27 with TRBJ1-6; 8 bases align to TRBD1. Germline assignment: CDR1 MNHEY and CDR2 SMNVEV (reference sequence). The CDR3 extends over 18 amino acids. V was pared by 3 bases and J by 13 bases, with 20 bases of the junction left unmatched. The CDR3 reads CASSLTGADHGGRSPLHF. The CDR3 coding sequence is TGTGCCAGCAGTTTGACAGGGGCGGATCACGGTGGGCGGTCGCCCCTCCACTTT.

This clone was detected only once. A junction boundary mismatches the germline segment, possibly from a read error. The rearrangement uses TRBV6-5 and TRBJ2-1; D is unresolved. The CDR3 is made up of 11 amino acids. The germline V gene encodes CDR1 MNHEY and CDR2 SVGAGI. The CDR3 DNA sequence: TGTGCTAGCACGAGTTACAATGAGCAGTTCTTC. Amino acids: CASTSYNEQFF.

This chain uses TRBV7-2 with TRBJ2-2, with D perhaps matching TRBD2 (5 bases). Germline CDR1 SGHTA, CDR2 FQGNSA. The CDR3 is 15 amino acids. Deletions cut 5 bases from V and 7 bases from J, with 17 bases between. The CDR3 bases are TGTGCCAGCAGCCCATCGACTACCCGGGGCGGGGAGCTGTTTTTT. Translated: CASSPSTTRGGELFF.

This clone was seen only once. V is TRBV5-1 and J is TRBJ2-7; tentative D call: TRBD2 (6 bases). This CDR3 has 15 residues. CDR1 is SGHRS and CDR2 is YFSETQ in the germline V gene. Trimming pared 7 bases from V and 3 bases from J, leaving 20 bases between. CDR3 region: CASGAGPGESYEQYF. DNA for the CDR3: TGCGCCAGCGGGGCCGGACCGGGGGAAAGCTACGAGCAGTACTTC.

This clone was observed a single time. The V gene is TRBV18, the J gene TRBJ2-5, with D tentatively TRBD1 (5 bases). The CDR3 has 18 amino acids. The V gene's germline CDR1 is KGHSH and CDR2 LQKENI. The V gene lost 6 bases and the J gene lost 5 bases, with 28 bases spanning the gap. Here the CDR3 reads CASSSDQVLRFNRETQYF. CDR3 DNA: TGTGCCAGCTCGTCCGACCAGGTACTCAGATTCAACAGGGAGACCCAGTACTTC. The full variable domain, with the rest looked up from reference TRBV18 and TRBJ2-5, is NAGVMQNPRHLVRRRGQEARLRCSPMKGHSHVYWYRQLPEEGLKFMVYLQKENIIDESGMPKERFSAEFPKEGPSILRIQQVVRGDSAAYFCASSSDQVLRFNRETQYFGPGTRLLVL.

The V and J genes are TRBV6-1 and TRBJ2-7, with TRBD1 as a possible D gene (5 bases). The CDR3 has 14 amino acids. In germline, CDR1 is MNHNS, CDR2 SASEGT. The V end lost 3 bases, the J end lost 0 bases, and 9 bases lay between the germline ends. The chain's CDR3 is CASSERTSSYEQYF. The CDR3 DNA reads TGTGCCAGCAGTGAGAGGACATCCTCCTACGAGCAGTACTTC.

V is TRBV7-2 and J is TRBJ2-1; 14 bases are shared with TRBD2. Unmatched junction bases numbered 6, after V lost 0 bases and J lost 8 bases. Germline V gene lookup returns CDR1 SGHTA and CDR2 FQGNSA. The CDR3 sequence is 17 residues long. CDR3 residues: CASSLAGLAGGGDEQFF. The CDR3 DNA follows: TGTGCCAGCAGCTTAGCCGGACTAGCGGGGGGTGGCGATGAGCAGTTCTTC.

This clone was recorded once. The rearrangement uses TRBV19 and TRBJ2-7, with D possibly TRBD1 on 7 matching bases. This CDR3 contains 14 residues. Deletions cut 5 bases from V and 0 bases from J, with 11 bases between. Germline CDR1 is LNHDA and CDR2 is SQIVND (reference sequence). The CDR3 DNA sequence: TGTGCCAGTAGTTGGGGGGACAGCTCCTACGAGCAGTACTTC. It codes for CASSWGDSSYEQYF.

CDR3 nucleotides: TGTGCCAGCAGCGTTAATCCGGGACAGGGGTTAGTCTATGGCTACACCTTC. Its protein is CASSVNPGQGLVYGYTF. The rearrangement joins TRBV9 to TRBJ1-2; 10 nucleotides align to TRBD1. Germline lookup yields CDR1 SGDLS and CDR2 YYNGEE. V lost 2 bases and J lost 4; bases outside the gene matches: 11. The CDR3 sequence is 17 residues long.

The chain joins TRBV28 to TRBJ1-1; D is unclear. Trimming took off 1 base at V and 4 bases at J, with 10 bases between the two ends. This CDR3 is 14 amino acids long. CDR1 is MDHEN, CDR2 SYDVKM, per germline. CDR3 sequence: CASSLLRGSTEAFF. DNA of the CDR3: TGTGCCAGCAGTTTATTACGGGGTTCCACTGAAGCTTTCTTT.